What follows are 14 T cell receptor beta chains derived from one specimen sequenced in a study of cytomegalovirus exposure and HLA in healthy donors. In the PCR, 60 Vbeta and 13 Jbeta primers were used. The data were produced by immunoSEQ multiplex PCR, yet TCRdb's version contains in-frame clones alone and is incomplete. The table has approximately 220,000 clones, roughly 80% seen once. The sequenced material came from PBMCs. The receptors were gathered from a man aged 40-55 years in good health and CMV-seronegative.

The chain joins TRBV11-2 to TRBJ1-1; D possibly corresponds to TRBD1 (5 bases). CDR1 is SGHAT and CDR2 is FQNNGV in the germline V gene. There are 12 residues in the CDR3. Trimming stripped 5 bases from V and 6 bases from J, with 10 bases between. This CDR3 reads CASSNQGSEAFF. Here the CDR3 DNA reads TGTGCCAGCAGCAACCAGGGATCTGAAGCTTTCTTT.

This sequence joins TRBV4-3 and TRBJ2-3; TRBD2 aligns across 11 bases. The CDR3 is 16 amino acids. V lost 0 bases, J lost 15 bases, and 14 bases stayed unmatched. The germline V gene has CDR1 LGHNA and CDR2 YSLEER. The CDR3 nucleotides are TGCGCCAGCAGCCAAGATAATGGTAGCGGGGGGGCTGGTAAATATTTT. Translated: CASSQDNGSGGAGKYF.

The chain uses TRBV5-1 and TRBJ2-6, with D possibly TRBD2 on 6 matching bases. Trimming left V 2 bases short and J 3 bases short, with 15 bases between. The germline V gene has CDR1 SGHRS and CDR2 YFSETQ. The CDR3 loop spans 17 amino acids. The CDR3 protein is CASSFLRSGDGANVLTF. CDR3 coding DNA: TGCGCCAGCAGCTTCCTACGTTCGGGGGATGGGGCCAACGTCCTGACTTTC. Using reference TRBV5-1 and TRBJ2-6 for the parts outside the CDR3, the full variable domain is KAGVTQTPRYLIKTRGQQVTLSCSPISGHRSVSWYQQTPGQGLQFLFEYFSETQRNKGNFPGRFSGRQFSNSRSEMNVSTLELGDSALYLCASSFLRSGDGANVLTFGAGSRLTVL.

The chain joins TRBV5-1 to TRBJ2-5, with D possibly matching TRBD2 (6 bases). V gave up 0 bases and J gave up 4 bases, with 13 bases separating them. CDR1 and CDR2 from the germline V gene are SGHRS and YFSETQ. CDR3 size: 15 residues. DNA for the CDR3: TGCGCCAGCAGCTTGGGTCAGGAGGGTGGAGAGACCCAGTACTTC. Translated, it gives CASSLGQEGGETQYF.

The rearrangement joins TRBV4-1 to TRBJ2-2; TRBD1 might be the D (5 bases). CDR1 is MGHRA, CDR2 YSYEKL, per germline. The germline V and J ends were trimmed by 0 bases and 6 bases, with 14 bases remaining between them. The length of the CDR3 is 16 residues. The CDR3 here is CASSQEFGRVAGELFF. The CDR3 DNA reads TGCGCCAGCAGCCAAGAATTTGGCAGGGTGGCCGGGGAGCTGTTTTTT.

The J gene is TRBJ2-1, the V gene TRBV7-4; D uncertain. The CDR3 runs to 14 residues. Trimming stripped 1 base from V and 5 bases from J, with 9 bases between. The germline V gene encodes CDR1 SGHVT and CDR2 SQSDAQ. CDR3 DNA: TGTGCCAGCAGCTTAGAGGAGAAGGACAATGAGCAGTTCTTC. Translation: CASSLEEKDNEQFF.

The genes are TRBV19 and TRBJ2-7; possible D gene TRBD2, 5 bases. Trimming pared 5 bases from V and 6 bases from J, leaving 14 bases between. CDR3 length: 13 amino acids. The V gene's germline CDR1 is LNHDA and CDR2 SQIVND (reference sequence). DNA for the CDR3: TGTGCCAGTAGTGTCGCTCGGGGTCTCGAGCAGTACTTC. Encoded protein: CASSVARGLEQYF.

This clone appeared a few times. V usage is TRBV4-2 and J usage is TRBJ2-5, with D uncertain. V lost 0 bases to trimming and J lost 5 bases, with 7 bases between them. CDR3 length: 13 amino acids. CDR1 and CDR2 from the germline V gene are LGHNA and YNFKEQ. CDR3 bases: TGTGCCAGCAGCCAAGATCCCGAGGAGACCCAGTACTTC. Its translation: CASSQDPEETQYF.

The chain combines TRBV5-5 with TRBJ2-7; 9 bases are a match to TRBD1. Trimming at V came to 5 bases and at J to 2 bases, leaving 5 bases not matched to a gene. Germline V gene lookup returns CDR1 SGHKS and CDR2 YYEKEE (reference sequence). This CDR3 spans 14 amino acids. CDR3 in amino acids: CASSPRQGAYEQYF. CDR3 nucleotides: TGTGCCAGCAGTCCTAGACAGGGGGCCTACGAGCAGTACTTC.

The CDR3 DNA reads as TGTGCCAGCAGCGCCTGGGGCGGGGCATCCTACGAGCAGTACTTC. Translation: CASSAWGGASYEQYF. The chain uses TRBV7-8 and TRBJ2-7; TRBD2 might be the D (6 bases). CDR1 is SGHVS and CDR2 is FQNEAQ in the germline V gene. The CDR3 length is 15 residues. Trimming left V 5 bases short and J 1 base short, with 15 bases between. The complete variable domain, with remaining parts taken from reference TRBV7-8 and TRBJ2-7, reads GAGVSQSPRYKVAKRGQDVALRCDPISGHVSLFWYQQALGQGPEFLTYFQNEAQLDKSGLPSDRFFAERPEGSVSTLKIQRTQQEDSAVYLCASSAWGGASYEQYFGPGTRLTVT.

As DNA, the CDR3 is TGTGCCAGCTCAGGACTAGCAAGGCGAGAGACCCAGTACTTC. This codes for CASSGLARRETQYF. The rearrangement links TRBV18 to TRBJ2-5; 8 positions match TRBD2. The CDR3 covers 14 residues. Germline V gene lookup returns CDR1 KGHSH and CDR2 LQKENI. V lost 5 bases and J lost 4; bases outside the gene matches: 6.

CDR3 residues: CASRLGQGVPYTEAFF. The CDR3 DNA is TGCGCCAGCAGATTAGGACAGGGGGTCCCCTACACTGAAGCTTTCTTT. The V and J genes are TRBV5-1 and TRBJ1-1; 10 bases align to TRBD1. The CDR3 is 16 amino acids. J lost 3 bases, V lost 5 bases, and 10 bases had no gene match. Per germline, CDR1 SGHRS and CDR2 YFSETQ.

This chain links TRBV7-9 with TRBJ1-5, with D possibly matching TRBD1 (5 bases). The CDR3 is 14 amino acids. Trimming shortened V by 2 bases and J by 6 bases, and 11 bases separated the two germline ends. Germline loops: CDR1 SEHNR, CDR2 FQNEAQ (reference sequence). Written as DNA, the CDR3 is TGTGCCAGCAGCTTAAACGGGGGAGGTCAGCCCCAGCATTTT. As protein: CASSLNGGGQPQHF.

The genes are TRBV7-2 and TRBJ2-3; 9 bases agree with TRBD2. CDR3 length: 16 residues. The V gene's germline CDR1 is SGHTA and CDR2 FQGNSA. The V and J ends lost 1 base and 2 bases, in that order; junction bases with no gene match: 4. The CDR3 sequence is CASSLGASGATDTQYF. Here the CDR3 DNA reads TGTGCCAGCAGCTTAGGGGCTAGCGGGGCCACAGATACGCAGTATTTT.